Each of the 8 T cell receptor beta chains below was sequenced from the same sample in a study of T-cell reconstitution after alpha-beta-depleted transplantation in children. Researchers prepared the TCRbeta library using unique molecular identifiers, the study reports. TCRdb used MiXCR to reprocess the PCR reads, holding one entry per CDR3 protein. The sample consists of a few hundred thousand distinct CDR3 sequences, 15% to 20% of them appearing once. Sample: PBMCs from the stem cell graft donor, taken from the stem cell graft. The origin of the receptors is a human donor who donated a stem cell graft to a child with acute lymphoblastic leukemia.

The rearrangement uses TRBV29-1 and TRBJ2-1; D remains unclear. Germline CDR1 and CDR2: SQVTM and ANQGSEA. This CDR3 is built from 12 residues. V lost 3 bases and J lost 6, with 9 bases in between. This CDR3 is CSVEWRFNEQFF. The CDR3 nucleotides read TGCAGCGTTGAGTGGAGATTCAATGAGCAGTTCTTC.

This clonotype was observed a few times. The V and J genes are TRBV3-1 and TRBJ1-5; TRBD1 might be the D (6 bases). The CDR3 is made up of 15 amino acids. V lost 6 bases and J lost 3, with 15 bases in between. CDR1 LGHDT and CDR2 YNNKEL come from the germline V gene (reference sequence). The CDR3: CASSPLGGLNQPQHF. As DNA, the CDR3 is TGTGCCAGCAGTCCCCTGGGGGGCCTCAATCAGCCCCAGCATTTT.

This clonotype was counted a few times. The rearrangement links TRBV7-3 to TRBJ1-1; weak D call: TRBD1 (5 bases). Germline CDR1 SGHTA, CDR2 FQGTGA. The CDR3 has 13 residues. The V end lost 7 bases, the J end lost 2 bases, and 11 bases lay between the germline ends. CDR3 sequence: CASTPTVNTEAFF. In DNA form, the CDR3 reads TGTGCCAGCACCCCGACAGTAAACACTGAAGCTTTCTTT. The variable domain in full, completed from reference TRBV7-3 and TRBJ1-1, reads GAGVSQTPSNKVTEKGKYVELRCDPISGHTALYWYRQSLGQGPEFLIYFQGTGAADDSGLPNDRFFAVRPEGSVSTLKIQRTERGDSAVYLCASTPTVNTEAFFGQGTRLTVV.

The genes are TRBV20-1 and TRBJ2-1, with no clear D. This CDR3 is built from 14 residues. Germline CDR1 DFQATT, CDR2 SNEGSKA (reference sequence). Between the trimmed V and J ends, which lost 3 bases and 6 bases, there was a span of 15 bases. Here the CDR3 reads CSASNRVQGNEQFF. For the CDR3, the DNA is TGCAGTGCTAGTAACAGAGTTCAAGGCAATGAGCAGTTCTTC.

The V and J genes are TRBV9 and TRBJ2-3, with D tentatively TRBD1 (8 bases). Deletions cut 3 bases from V and 3 bases from J, with 20 bases between. The CDR3 has 17 residues. Germline lookup yields CDR1 SGDLS and CDR2 YYNGEE. The CDR3 region has the DNA TGTGCCAGCAGCGATAACATAGACAGGGGAGGGACAGATACGCAGTATTTT. It codes for CASSDNIDRGGTDTQYF.

The sample holds a few counts of this clonotype. The chain links TRBV7-6 to TRBJ1-6, with D unresolved. This CDR3 is built from 16 residues. The germline gives CDR1 SGHVS, CDR2 FNYEAQ. Trimming took 4 bases from V and 0 from J, leaving 10 bases between them. CDR3 amino acids: CASSSRQSSYNSPLHF. The CDR3 region has the DNA TGTGCCAGCAGCTCCCGGCAGAGCTCCTATAATTCACCCCTCCACTTT.

This clonotype was recorded a few times. The chain is built from TRBV5-1 and TRBJ2-3, with TRBD2 matching over 8 bases. The V segment lost 2 bases and the J segment 2 bases; nucleotides outside the gene matches: 10. The CDR3 has 17 amino acids. The germline gives CDR1 SGHRS, CDR2 YFSETQ. CDR3 DNA sequence: TGCGCCAGCAGCTTTCCCGGGACTAGGGGGTACACAGATACGCAGTATTTT. It codes for CASSFPGTRGYTDTQYF. Combining the CDR3 with reference TRBV5-1 and TRBJ2-3 gives the whole variable domain KAGVTQTPRYLIKTRGQQVTLSCSPISGHRSVSWYQQTPGQGLQFLFEYFSETQRNKGNFPGRFSGRQFSNSRSEMNVSTLELGDSALYLCASSFPGTRGYTDTQYFGPGTRLTVL.

The V call is TRBV19, the J call TRBJ2-1; 10 nucleotides agree with TRBD1. From germline, CDR1 is LNHDA and CDR2 SQIVND (reference sequence). The CDR3 is 15 residues long. J was trimmed by 3 bases and V by 3 bases; bases with no gene match: 2. For the CDR3, the DNA is TGTGCCAGTAGTATCGGGACAGGGGTCTACAATGAGCAGTTCTTC. Translated: CASSIGTGVYNEQFF. The full variable domain, with the rest looked up from reference TRBV19 and TRBJ2-1, is DGGITQSPKYLFRKEGQNVTLSCEQNLNHDAMYWYRQDPGQGLRLIYYSQIVNDFQKGDIAEGYSVSREKKESFPLTVTSAQKNPTAFYLCASSIGTGVYNEQFFGPGTRLTVL.